What follows are 21 T cell receptor beta chains derived from one specimen sequenced in a study of cytomegalovirus exposure and HLA in healthy donors. Primers for the PCR totalled 60 Vbeta and 13 Jbeta. Sequencing was performed with immunoSEQ multiplex PCR; in TCRdb, only in-frame clones are kept and a portion is missing. Of roughly 130,000 clones in the sample, approximately 70% are singletons; the top ten hold 6.5%. The sequencing sample was made of PBMCs. These receptors all stem from a woman aged 60-75 years in good health and CMV-seronegative.

This clone has only a few counts. The chain links TRBV6-5 to TRBJ1-1; D is uncertain. The germline V gene has CDR1 MNHEY and CDR2 SVGAGI. CDR3 length: 13 residues. V was trimmed by 1 base and J by 5 bases, leaving 8 bases between them. Here the CDR3 reads CASSYYSSTEAFF. The DNA for the CDR3 is TGTGCCAGCAGTTACTACTCCTCGACTGAAGCTTTCTTT.

This chain links TRBV11-2 with TRBJ2-7, with a tentative D call TRBD1 (8 bases). The germline V gene has CDR1 SGHAT and CDR2 FQNNGV. Trimming stripped 5 bases from V and 4 bases from J, with 18 bases between. The CDR3 totals 15 residues. The CDR3 region is CASSVRYRGGYEQYF. The CDR3 DNA reads TGTGCCAGCAGCGTGCGATACAGGGGGGGATACGAGCAGTACTTC.

This clone was found a few times. The chain links TRBV6-6 to TRBJ1-3; 7 bases line up with TRBD1. The CDR3 extends over 14 amino acids. Germline V gives CDR1 MNHNY, CDR2 SVGAGI (reference sequence). After removal of 5 bases from V and 0 bases from J, the junction contained 1 base not matched to a gene. The CDR3 nucleotides are TGTGCCAGCAGTCAGGGGGGCTCTGGAAACACCATATATTTT. This sequence encodes CASSQGGSGNTIYF.

This clone appeared a few times. The chain is built from TRBV27 and TRBJ1-3, with D perhaps matching TRBD1 (5 bases). CDR3 size: 14 residues. Germline loops: CDR1 MNHEY, CDR2 SMNVEV (reference sequence). The V gene lost 3 bases and the J gene lost 1 base, with 7 bases spanning the gap. CDR3: CASSFRGSGNTIYF. Here the CDR3 DNA reads TGTGCCAGCAGTTTTCGGGGGTCTGGAAACACCATATATTTT.

The chain uses TRBV7-2 and TRBJ2-5; 8 nucleotides line up with TRBD2. The CDR3 is made up of 15 amino acids. Germline V gene data show CDR1 as SGHTA and CDR2 as FQGNSA. The V segment lost 3 bases and the J segment 5 bases; nucleotides outside the gene matches: 8. The CDR3 DNA sequence: TGTGCCAGCAGCTTTCGGGGGGGTCCCCGGGAGACCCAGTACTTC. Translated: CASSFRGGPRETQYF.

This clone has just a few counts. This chain connects TRBV2 to TRBJ2-5; 8 nucleotides match TRBD2. The CDR3 has 14 residues. J lost 7 bases, V lost 6 bases, and 10 bases had no gene match. CDR1 is SNHLY, CDR2 FYNNEI, per germline. The CDR3 spells CASRQLAASGTQYF. CDR3 DNA: TGTGCCAGCAGGCAACTAGCGGCGTCGGGGACCCAGTACTTC.

This clone has just a few counts. The chain joins TRBV25-1 to TRBJ1-4; D might be TRBD1 (6 bases). Per the germline V gene, CDR1 is MGHDK and CDR2 is SYGVNS. The CDR3 has 16 amino acids. V lost 5 bases to trimming and J lost 0 bases, with 13 bases between them. The CDR3 here is CASSPTGPATNEKLFF. CDR3 in DNA: TGTGCCAGCAGTCCGACAGGCCCTGCAACTAATGAAAAACTGTTTTTT. The whole variable domain, filled in from reference TRBV25-1 and TRBJ1-4, reads EADIYQTPRYLVIGTGKKITLECSQTMGHDKMYWYQQDPGMELHLIHYSYGVNSTEKGDLSSESTVSRIRTEHFPLTLESARPSHTSQYLCASSPTGPATNEKLFFGSGTQLSVL.

In DNA form, the CDR3 reads TGTGCCAGTAGTACGCCCCGACAGGGGGGAATGGGCGGAGGCTACGAGCAGTACTTC. Translating gives CASSTPRQGGMGGGYEQYF. The rearrangement uses TRBV19 and TRBJ2-7, with 9 positions matching TRBD1. The ends lost 4 bases at V and 3 bases at J; junction bases unmatched: 19. Per the germline V gene, CDR1 is LNHDA and CDR2 is SQIVND (reference sequence). The CDR3 has 19 amino acids.

V gene TRBV7-2 combines with J gene TRBJ2-5; 7 nucleotides align to TRBD2. The germline V gene has CDR1 SGHTA and CDR2 FQGNSA. This CDR3 has 16 residues. Trimming took 0 bases from V and 5 from J; bases not matched to a gene: 9. The CDR3 sequence: CASSLAAGSGVETQYF. The CDR3 nucleotides read TGTGCCAGCAGCTTAGCGGCCGGGAGCGGGGTGGAGACCCAGTACTTC. The whole variable domain, remainder taken from reference TRBV7-2 and TRBJ2-5, is GAGVSQSPSNKVTEKGKDVELRCDPISGHTALYWYRQSLGQGLEFLIYFQGNSAPDKSGLPSDRFSAERTGGSVSTLTIQRTQQEDSAVYLCASSLAAGSGVETQYFGPGTRLLVL.

The J gene is TRBJ2-3, the V gene TRBV5-1; 10 bases are shared with TRBD1. There are 16 residues in the CDR3. V trimming: 0 bases; J trimming: 2 bases; junction bases outside the gene matches: 3. Per germline, CDR1 SGHRS and CDR2 YFSETQ. The DNA for the CDR3 is TGCGCCAGCAGCTTGGACGGGACAGGGGCCACAGATACGCAGTATTTT. Encoded protein: CASSLDGTGATDTQYF.

The chain carries TRBV5-4 and TRBJ2-1; 10 bases map to TRBD2. The CDR3 is 14 residues long. Germline CDR1 reads SGHNT; CDR2 reads YYREEE (reference sequence). J lost 7 bases, V lost 5 bases, and 6 bases had no gene match. CDR3 bases: TGTGCCAGCAGTACTTCTAGCGGGAGAAATGAGCAGTTCTTC. This codes for CASSTSSGRNEQFF. The full variable domain, completed using reference TRBV5-4 and TRBJ2-1, is ETGVTQSPTHLIKTRGQQVTLRCSSQSGHNTVSWYQQALGQGPQFIFQYYREEENGRGNFPPRFSGLQFPNYSSELNVNALELDDSALYLCASSTSSGRNEQFFGPGTRLTVL.

The rearrangement uses TRBV28 and TRBJ1-2; a weak D match, TRBD1 (6 bases). This CDR3 is built from 12 residues. V was shortened by 7 bases and J by 8 bases, with 14 bases between the two germline ends. Germline CDR1 MDHEN, CDR2 SYDVKM. The CDR3 loop reads CASTVRGVGYTF. The CDR3 DNA is TGTGCCAGCACCGTCAGGGGAGTGGGCTACACCTTC.

V is TRBV6-5 and J is TRBJ2-4, with D tentatively TRBD2 (5 bases). Germline V lookup: CDR1 MNHEY, CDR2 SVGAGI. V was shortened by 3 bases and J by 1 base, with 7 bases between the two germline ends. This CDR3 region has 14 residues. The CDR3 here is CASSYSGAKNIQYF. DNA of the CDR3: TGTGCCAGCAGTTATTCGGGGGCCAAAAACATTCAGTACTTC.

This clone was observed a few times. This chain uses TRBV28 with TRBJ1-4; D ambiguous. This CDR3 has 14 amino acids. V shed 1 base and J shed 2 bases, with 5 bases lying between them. In germline, CDR1 is MDHEN, CDR2 SYDVKM. The CDR3 here is CASSLLRTNEKLFF. The CDR3 DNA sequence: TGTGCCAGCAGTTTATTGCGGACTAATGAAAAACTGTTTTTT.

V is TRBV5-4 and J is TRBJ2-1; tentative D call: TRBD2 (5 bases). Germline V gene sequence: CDR1 SGHNT, CDR2 YYREEE (reference sequence). Trimming removed 5 bases at V and 3 bases at J, with 18 bases between. This CDR3 is built from 16 residues. CDR3 bases: TGTGCCAGCAGGTATGACCCGAGCGGCCTCTACAATGAGCAGTTCTTC. Translated: CASRYDPSGLYNEQFF.

This clone was recorded only once. The chain links TRBV2 to TRBJ2-7; tentative D call: TRBD1 (5 bases). This CDR3 is 12 amino acids long. The V end was cut by 7 bases, the J end by 2 bases, with 9 bases between. Germline V CDR1 and CDR2: SNHLY, FYNNEI. The CDR3 nucleotides read TGTGCCAGCAAGGGGTTCCCCTACGAGCAGTACTTC. The encoded protein is CASKGFPYEQYF.

The genes are TRBV6-1 and TRBJ2-7; 10 nucleotides match TRBD1. This CDR3 contains 14 residues. Germline assignment: CDR1 MNHNS and CDR2 SASEGT. The J segment lost 2 bases and the V segment lost 6 bases, leaving 4 bases of the junction unmatched. The CDR3 nucleotides are TGTGCCAGCAGGGGACAGGGGACGACCTACGAGCAGTACTTC. It encodes CASRGQGTTYEQYF.

This sequence joins TRBV25-1 and TRBJ2-3, with 7 bases matching TRBD1. Germline assignment: CDR1 MGHDK and CDR2 SYGVNS. With 2 bases clipped from V and 5 bases from J, the junction kept 4 bases outside the gene matches. The CDR3 is made up of 14 amino acids. This CDR3 is CASSEPGTVDTQYF. In DNA form, the CDR3 reads TGTGCCAGCAGTGAACCCGGGACAGTAGATACGCAGTATTTT.

The genes are TRBV5-1 and TRBJ2-5, with 8 bases identical to TRBD1. The CDR3 runs to 14 residues. Germline-derived CDR1 and CDR2 are SGHRS and YFSETQ. Trimming removed 4 bases from V and 2 bases from J; junction bases left unmatched: 4. The CDR3 loop reads CASSTGQGQETQYF. CDR3 DNA sequence: TGCGCCAGCAGCACTGGACAGGGTCAAGAGACCCAGTACTTC.

The V call is TRBV27, the J call TRBJ1-5, with 10 bases aligning to TRBD1. The V gene's germline CDR1 is MNHEY and CDR2 SMNVEV (reference sequence). The CDR3 sequence is 13 residues long. J lost 5 bases, V lost 6 bases, and 1 base had no gene match. DNA for the CDR3: TGTGCCAGCAGCGGGACAGGGGATCAGCCCCAGCATTTT. It codes for CASSGTGDQPQHF.

CDR3 residues: CASSWSDRRRNTIYF. The DNA of the CDR3 is TGTGCCAGCAGTTGGTCGGACAGGCGTAGAAACACCATATATTTT. The chain couples TRBV28 to TRBJ1-3; 7 positions agree with TRBD1. Germline lookup yields CDR1 MDHEN and CDR2 SYDVKM. Germline trimming cut 4 bases from V and 5 bases from J; bases unmatched to any gene: 8. This CDR3 has 15 residues.